These T cell receptor beta chains were read from a single sample in a study of blood T cell repertoires in COVID-19. Generated by immunoSEQ multiplex PCR, the TCRdb table keeps only in-frame clones and is missing some. The profile shows 50,000 or so clones, 90% of them singletons. Sequenced input: peripheral blood. These receptors were collected from a human donor with active COVID-19. The donor label of this sample is uncertain. Each CDR3 is given with its conserved first and last residue. The order of the fields is V gene, D gene, J gene, clone size, CDR3 protein, CDR3 DNA. A D gene is named only where the DNA matches it firmly. Part of the rows lack a size; the others show once, few, many or a class for expanded clones.

V gene: TRBV5-5; D gene: NA; J gene: TRBJ2-2; clone size: once; CDR3 protein: CASSSHTGELFF; CDR3 DNA: TGTGCCAGCAGCTCTCACACCGGGGAGCTGTTTTTT
V gene: TRBV9; D gene: NA; J gene: TRBJ2-1; clone size: NA; CDR3 protein: CASSVTGYAEQFF; CDR3 DNA: TGTGCCAGCAGCGTGACGGGGTACGCTGAGCAGTTCTTC
V gene: TRBV6-5; D gene: TRBD1; J gene: TRBJ2-5; clone size: NA; CDR3 protein: CASTGQLQETQYF; CDR3 DNA: TGTGCCAGCACGGGACAGCTCCAAGAGACCCAGTACTTC
V gene: TRBV10-2; D gene: NA; J gene: TRBJ2-1; clone size: NA; CDR3 protein: CASSESRYHNEQFF; CDR3 DNA: TGCGCCAGCAGTGAGTCGCGCTATCACAATGAGCAGTTCTTC
V gene: TRBV18; D gene: TRBD1; J gene: TRBJ2-1; clone size: NA; CDR3 protein: CATRGTGDNEQFF; CDR3 DNA: TGTGCCACCCGTGGGACAGGGGACAATGAGCAGTTCTTC
V gene: TRBV5-5; D gene: NA; J gene: TRBJ2-3; clone size: NA; CDR3 protein: CASSLMPGGTDTQYF; CDR3 DNA: TGTGCCAGCAGCTTGATGCCGGGTGGCACAGATACGCAGTATTTT
V gene: TRBV11-2; D gene: NA; J gene: TRBJ1-1; clone size: NA; CDR3 protein: CASSQQGSPEAFF; CDR3 DNA: TGTGCCAGCAGCCAACAGGGATCCCCCGAAGCTTTCTTT
V gene: TRBV3-1/TRBV3-2; D gene: TRBD1; J gene: TRBJ2-2; clone size: NA; CDR3 protein: CASSLGQGIGELFF; CDR3 DNA: TGTGCCAGCAGTCTGGGACAGGGGATCGGGGAGCTGTTTTTT
V gene: TRBV11-2; D gene: TRBD1; J gene: TRBJ2-5; clone size: NA; CDR3 protein: CASSRGQAQGETQYF; CDR3 DNA: TGTGCCAGCAGCAGGGGACAGGCCCAGGGTGAGACCCAGTACTTC
V gene: TRBV30; D gene: TRBD1; J gene: TRBJ1-2; clone size: NA; CDR3 protein: CAWSRQGNYGYTF; CDR3 DNA: TGTGCCTGGAGTCGACAGGGAAACTATGGCTACACCTTC
V gene: TRBV27; D gene: NA; J gene: TRBJ1-1; clone size: NA; CDR3 protein: CASSSKSGFGTEAFF; CDR3 DNA: TGTGCCAGCAGTTCCAAGTCGGGGTTCGGGACTGAAGCTTTCTTT
V gene: TRBV5-5; D gene: NA; J gene: TRBJ1-2; clone size: NA; CDR3 protein: CASSYQQGPYGYTF; CDR3 DNA: TGTGCCAGCAGCTATCAACAGGGTCCCTATGGCTACACCTTC
V gene: TRBV6-4; D gene: NA; J gene: TRBJ1-1; clone size: NA; CDR3 protein: CASSARGGQAEAFF; CDR3 DNA: TGTGCCAGCAGTGCCCGGGGGGGGCAGGCTGAAGCTTTCTTT
V gene: TRBV9; D gene: TRBD2; J gene: TRBJ2-2; clone size: NA; CDR3 protein: CASSASGGSTGELFF; CDR3 DNA: TGTGCCAGCAGCGCTAGCGGGGGGTCCACCGGGGAGCTGTTTTTT
V gene: TRBV7-9; D gene: TRBD1; J gene: TRBJ1-6; clone size: NA; CDR3 protein: CASSARDRPNSPLHF; CDR3 DNA: TGTGCCAGCAGCGCCCGGGACAGGCCAAATTCACCCCTCCACTTT
V gene: TRBV2; D gene: NA; J gene: TRBJ2-7; clone size: NA; CDR3 protein: CASSPRIADYEQYF; CDR3 DNA: TGTGCCAGCAGTCCAAGGATAGCAGACTACGAGCAGTACTTC
V gene: TRBV11-2; D gene: TRBD1; J gene: TRBJ2-5; clone size: NA; CDR3 protein: CASSSVTGGLETQYF; CDR3 DNA: TGTGCCAGCAGCTCGGTGACAGGGGGCTTGGAGACCCAGTACTTC
V gene: TRBV3-1/TRBV3-2; D gene: NA; J gene: TRBJ1-1; clone size: NA; CDR3 protein: CASSPRPDRAFF; CDR3 DNA: TGTGCCAGCAGCCCCCGCCCAGATCGAGCTTTCTTT